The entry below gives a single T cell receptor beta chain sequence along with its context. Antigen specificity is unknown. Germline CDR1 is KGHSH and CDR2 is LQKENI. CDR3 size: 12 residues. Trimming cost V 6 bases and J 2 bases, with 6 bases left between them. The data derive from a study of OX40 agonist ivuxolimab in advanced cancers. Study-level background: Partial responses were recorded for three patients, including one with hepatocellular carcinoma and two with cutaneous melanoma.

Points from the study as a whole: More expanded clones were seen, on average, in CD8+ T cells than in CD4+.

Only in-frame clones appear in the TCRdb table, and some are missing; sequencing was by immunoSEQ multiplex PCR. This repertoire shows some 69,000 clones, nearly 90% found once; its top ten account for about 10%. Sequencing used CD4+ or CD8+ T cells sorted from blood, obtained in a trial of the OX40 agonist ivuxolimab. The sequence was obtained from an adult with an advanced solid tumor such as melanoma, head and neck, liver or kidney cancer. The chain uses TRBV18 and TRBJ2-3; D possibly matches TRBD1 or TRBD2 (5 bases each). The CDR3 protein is CASSGTTDTQYF. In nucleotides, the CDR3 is TGTGCCAGCTCTGGGACCACAGATACGCAGTATTTT.